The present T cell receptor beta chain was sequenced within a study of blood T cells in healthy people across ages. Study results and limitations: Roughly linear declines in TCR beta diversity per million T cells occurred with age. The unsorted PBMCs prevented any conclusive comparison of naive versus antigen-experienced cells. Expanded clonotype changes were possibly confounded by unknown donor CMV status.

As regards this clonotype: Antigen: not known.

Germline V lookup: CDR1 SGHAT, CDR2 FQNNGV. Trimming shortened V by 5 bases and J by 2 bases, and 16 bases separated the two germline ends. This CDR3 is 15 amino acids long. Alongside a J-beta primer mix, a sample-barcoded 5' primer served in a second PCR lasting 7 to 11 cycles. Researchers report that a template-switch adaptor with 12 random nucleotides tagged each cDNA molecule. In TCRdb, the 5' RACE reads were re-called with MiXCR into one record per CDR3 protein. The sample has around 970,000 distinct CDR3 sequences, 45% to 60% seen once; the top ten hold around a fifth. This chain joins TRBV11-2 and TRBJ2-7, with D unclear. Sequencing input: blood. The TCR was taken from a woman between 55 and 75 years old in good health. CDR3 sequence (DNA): TGTGCCAGCAGCCATTCTCAGGACGCTGCCTACGAGCAGTACTTC. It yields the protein CASSHSQDAAYEQYF.